This T cell receptor beta chain was identified during a study of T cell responses to AZD1222 COVID-19 vaccine. Study-level results: Spike-specific TCR breadth rose after two AZD1222 doses, and depth rose as well.

The germline CDR1 and CDR2 sequences are SGHAT and FQNNGV. Trimming took off 3 bases at V and 3 bases at J, with 14 bases between the two ends. The CDR3 runs to 15 residues. Sequencing used immunoSEQ multiplex PCR; TCRdb keeps in-frame clones, though not all of them. The table has tens of thousands of clones, roughly 90% seen once. For this clone: Antigen: not known.

The J gene is TRBJ2-5, the V gene TRBV11-2; D possibly corresponds to TRBD1 (6 bases). This specimen was peripheral blood, taken on day 0 of AZD1222 vaccination. The TCR sequence derives from an adult in good health. CDR3 sequence (DNA): TGTGCCAGCAGCTTGCAGGGGCGATCAGAAGAGACCCAGTACTTC. Translating gives CASSLQGRSEETQYF.